In its sample, the clone carrying this T cell receptor (beta chain) was seen once. The data belong to a study of blood T cell repertoires in COVID-19. The repertoire was sequenced with immunoSEQ multiplex PCR; TCRdb's copy has only in-frame clones and lacks some. The data show roughly 220,000 clones, approximately 83% seen once. The receptor was derived from a woman in her forties with acute COVID-19. The specimen sequenced was PBMCs or T cells enriched from blood (not recorded which).

CDR3 sequence (DNA): TGTGCCAGCAGAGAGGGAAAGGAGAACACCATATATTTT. Translated: CASREGKENTIYF. The chain carries TRBV28 and TRBJ1-3; D gene unclear. There are 13 residues in the CDR3. Germline assignment: CDR1 MDHEN and CDR2 SYDVKM. The V gene lost 6 bases and the J gene lost 7 bases, with 13 bases spanning the gap. Full variable domain (remainder filled in from reference TRBV28 and TRBJ1-3): DVKVTQSSRYLVKRTGEKVFLECVQDMDHENMFWYRQDPGLGLRLIYFSYDVKMKEKGDIPEGYSVSREKKERFSLILESASTNQTSMYLCASREGKENTIYFGEGSWLTVV.